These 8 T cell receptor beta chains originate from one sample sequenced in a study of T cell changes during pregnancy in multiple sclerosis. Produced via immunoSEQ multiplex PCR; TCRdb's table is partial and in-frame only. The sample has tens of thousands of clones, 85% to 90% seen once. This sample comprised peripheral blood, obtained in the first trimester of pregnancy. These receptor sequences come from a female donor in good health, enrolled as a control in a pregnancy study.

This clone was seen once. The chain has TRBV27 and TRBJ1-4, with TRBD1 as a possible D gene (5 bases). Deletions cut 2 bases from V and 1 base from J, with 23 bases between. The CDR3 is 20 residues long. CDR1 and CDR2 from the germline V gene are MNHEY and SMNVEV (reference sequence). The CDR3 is CASSLRPRQLLPVTNEKLFF. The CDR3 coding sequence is TGTGCCAGCAGTTTAAGGCCCCGACAGCTACTACCTGTAACTAATGAAAAACTGTTTTTT. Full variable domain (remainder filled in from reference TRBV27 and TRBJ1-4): EAQVTQNPRYLITVTGKKLTVTCSQNMNHEYMSWYRQDPGLGLRQIYYSMNVEVTDKGDVPEGYKVSRKEKRNFPLILESPSPNQTSLYFCASSLRPRQLLPVTNEKLFFGSGTQLSVL.

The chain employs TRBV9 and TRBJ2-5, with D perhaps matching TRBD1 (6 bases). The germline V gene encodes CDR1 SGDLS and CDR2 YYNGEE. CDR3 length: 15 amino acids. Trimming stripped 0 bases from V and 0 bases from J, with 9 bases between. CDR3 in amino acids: CASSVVGAYQETQYF. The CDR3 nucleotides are TGTGCCAGCAGCGTAGTGGGGGCTTACCAAGAGACCCAGTACTTC.

The CDR3 loop reads CASSLGLVGSNDETQYF. The CDR3 DNA sequence: TGTGCCAGCAGCTTAGGACTAGTAGGTTCGAATGACGAGACCCAGTACTTC. V is TRBV7-2 and J is TRBJ2-5; D is possibly TRBD2 (6 bases). V lost 1 base and J 5 bases, leaving 20 bases between the germline ends. The V gene's germline CDR1 is SGHTA and CDR2 FQGNSA. The CDR3 totals 17 residues.

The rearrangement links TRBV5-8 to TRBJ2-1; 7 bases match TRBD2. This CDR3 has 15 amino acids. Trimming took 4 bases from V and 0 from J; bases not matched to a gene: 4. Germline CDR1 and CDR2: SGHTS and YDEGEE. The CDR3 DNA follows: TGTGCCAGCAGCGGAGGGACTACCTCCTACAATGAGCAGTTCTTC. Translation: CASSGGTTSYNEQFF.

This chain's CDR3 is CASSLSGQGSGNTIYF. CDR3 sequence (DNA): TGTGCCAGCAGTTTATCGGGACAAGGGTCTGGAAACACCATATATTTT. The chain employs TRBV27 and TRBJ1-3; possibly TRBD1 for D (6 bases). CDR3 size: 16 residues. V was shortened by 0 bases and J by 1 base, with 10 bases between the two germline ends. Germline CDR1 MNHEY, CDR2 SMNVEV (reference sequence).

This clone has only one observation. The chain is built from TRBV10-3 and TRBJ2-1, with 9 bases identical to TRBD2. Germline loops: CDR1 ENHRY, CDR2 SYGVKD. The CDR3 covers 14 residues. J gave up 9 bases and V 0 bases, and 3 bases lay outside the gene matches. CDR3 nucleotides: TGTGCCATCAGTGAGTCTCTAGCGGGGTTTGAGCAGTTCTTC. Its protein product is CAISESLAGFEQFF.

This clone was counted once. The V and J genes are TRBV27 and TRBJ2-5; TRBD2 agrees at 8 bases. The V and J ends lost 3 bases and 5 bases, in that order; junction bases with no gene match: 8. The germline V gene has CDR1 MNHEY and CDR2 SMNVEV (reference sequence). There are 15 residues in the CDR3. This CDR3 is CASSFLGGGPETQYF. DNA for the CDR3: TGTGCCAGCAGTTTTCTGGGCGGGGGGCCTGAGACCCAGTACTTC.

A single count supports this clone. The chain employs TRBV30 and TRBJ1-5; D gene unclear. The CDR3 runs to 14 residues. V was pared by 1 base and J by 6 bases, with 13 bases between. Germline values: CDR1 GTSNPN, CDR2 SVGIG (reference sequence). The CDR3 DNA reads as TGTGCCTGGAGTGGTGTGGCTGAAAGTCAGCCCCAGCATTTT. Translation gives CAWSGVAESQPQHF.